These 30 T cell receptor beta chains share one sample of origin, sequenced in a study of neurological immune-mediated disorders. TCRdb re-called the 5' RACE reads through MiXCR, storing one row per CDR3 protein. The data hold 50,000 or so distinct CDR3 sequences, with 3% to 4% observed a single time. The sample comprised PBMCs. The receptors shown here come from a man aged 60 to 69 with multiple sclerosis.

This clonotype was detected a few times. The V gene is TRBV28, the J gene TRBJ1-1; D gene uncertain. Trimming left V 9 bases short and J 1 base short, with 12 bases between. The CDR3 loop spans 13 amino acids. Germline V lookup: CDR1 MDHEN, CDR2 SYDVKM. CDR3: CASFRHGNTEAFF. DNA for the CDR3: TGTGCCAGTTTCCGGCACGGGAACACTGAAGCTTTCTTT.

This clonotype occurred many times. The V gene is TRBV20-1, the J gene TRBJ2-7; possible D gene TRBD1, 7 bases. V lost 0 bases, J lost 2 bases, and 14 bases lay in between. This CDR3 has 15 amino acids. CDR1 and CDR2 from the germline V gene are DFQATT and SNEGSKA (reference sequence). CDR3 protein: CSARDSGGRTYEQYF. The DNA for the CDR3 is TGCAGTGCTAGAGATTCAGGGGGGAGGACCTACGAGCAGTACTTC.

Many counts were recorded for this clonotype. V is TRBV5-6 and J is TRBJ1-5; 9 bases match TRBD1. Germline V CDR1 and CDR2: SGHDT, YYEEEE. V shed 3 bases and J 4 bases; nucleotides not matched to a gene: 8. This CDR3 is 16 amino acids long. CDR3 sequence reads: CASSSKGQGWNQPQHF. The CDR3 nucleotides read TGTGCCAGCAGCTCCAAGGGACAGGGTTGGAATCAGCCCCAGCATTTT. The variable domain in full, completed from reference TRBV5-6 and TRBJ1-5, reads DAGVTQSPTHLIKTRGQQVTLRCSPKSGHDTVSWYQQALGQGPQFIFQYYEEEERQRGNFPDRFSGHQFPNYSSELNVNALLLGDSALYLCASSSKGQGWNQPQHFGDGTRLSIL.

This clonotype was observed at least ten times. The CDR3 protein is CASSLNSGGPSHHTDTQYF. The CDR3 coding sequence is TGTGCCAGCAGCCTGAATAGCGGGGGGCCTTCCCACCACACAGATACGCAGTATTTT. The rearrangement links TRBV7-9 to TRBJ2-3, with 10 bases lining up with TRBD2. The germline gives CDR1 SEHNR, CDR2 FQNEAQ (reference sequence). The length of the CDR3 is 19 residues. Germline trimming cut 5 bases from V and 2 bases from J; bases unmatched to any gene: 16.

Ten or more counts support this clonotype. CDR3 DNA sequence: TGCAGTGCTTCAAGGAGTGAGGGGGCTAATCAGCCCCAGCATTTT. This sequence encodes CSASRSEGANQPQHF. The chain links TRBV20-1 to TRBJ1-5; 7 nucleotides line up with TRBD1. The V and J ends lost 5 bases and 4 bases, in that order; junction bases with no gene match: 11. This CDR3 is 15 amino acids long. From germline, CDR1 is DFQATT and CDR2 SNEGSKA (reference sequence).

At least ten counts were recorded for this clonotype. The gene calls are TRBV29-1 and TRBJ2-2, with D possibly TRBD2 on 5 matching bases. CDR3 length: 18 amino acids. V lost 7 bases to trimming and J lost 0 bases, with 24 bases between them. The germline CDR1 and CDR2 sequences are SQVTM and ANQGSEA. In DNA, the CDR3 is TGCAGCGCTGCCGTAAGAGCGGCAGCCCTACCGAACACCGGGGAGCTGTTTTTT. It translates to CSAAVRAAALPNTGELFF.

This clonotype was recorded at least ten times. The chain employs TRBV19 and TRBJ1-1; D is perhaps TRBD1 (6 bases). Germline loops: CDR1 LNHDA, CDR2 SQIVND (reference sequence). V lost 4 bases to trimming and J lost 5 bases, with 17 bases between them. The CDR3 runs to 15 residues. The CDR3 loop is CASSTALWGQTEAFF. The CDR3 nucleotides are TGTGCCAGTAGTACTGCCCTTTGGGGGCAAACTGAAGCTTTCTTT.

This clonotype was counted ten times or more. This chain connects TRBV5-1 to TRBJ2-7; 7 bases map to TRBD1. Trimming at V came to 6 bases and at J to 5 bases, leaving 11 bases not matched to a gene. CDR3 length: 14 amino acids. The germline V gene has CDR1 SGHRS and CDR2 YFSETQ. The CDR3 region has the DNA TGCGCCAGCACCCCGGGACAGCCAAGCAACGAGCAGTACTTC. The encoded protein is CASTPGQPSNEQYF. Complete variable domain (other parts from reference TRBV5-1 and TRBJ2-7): KAGVTQTPRYLIKTRGQQVTLSCSPISGHRSVSWYQQTPGQGLQFLFEYFSETQRNKGNFPGRFSGRQFSNSRSEMNVSTLELGDSALYLCASTPGQPSNEQYFGPGTRLTVT.

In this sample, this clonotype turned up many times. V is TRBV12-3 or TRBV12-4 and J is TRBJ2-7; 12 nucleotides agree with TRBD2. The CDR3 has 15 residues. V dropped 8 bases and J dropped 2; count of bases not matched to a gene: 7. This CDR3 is CASRLAGDGTYEQYF. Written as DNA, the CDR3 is TGTGCCAGCCGACTAGCGGGAGATGGAACCTACGAGCAGTACTTC.

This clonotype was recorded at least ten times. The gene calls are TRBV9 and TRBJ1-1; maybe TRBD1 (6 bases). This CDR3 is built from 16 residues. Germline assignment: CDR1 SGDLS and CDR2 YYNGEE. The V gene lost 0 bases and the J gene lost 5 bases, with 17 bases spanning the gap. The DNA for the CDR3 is TGTGCCAGCAGCGTAGAACCTACAGGGTCGGGAACTGAAGCTTTCTTT. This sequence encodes CASSVEPTGSGTEAFF.

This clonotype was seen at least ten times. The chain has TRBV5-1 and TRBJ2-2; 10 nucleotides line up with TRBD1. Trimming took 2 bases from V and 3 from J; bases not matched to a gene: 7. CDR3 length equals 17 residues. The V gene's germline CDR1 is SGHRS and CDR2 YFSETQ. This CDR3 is CASSFGTGDVYTGELFF. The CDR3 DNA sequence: TGCGCCAGCAGCTTCGGGACAGGGGACGTATACACCGGGGAGCTGTTTTTT.

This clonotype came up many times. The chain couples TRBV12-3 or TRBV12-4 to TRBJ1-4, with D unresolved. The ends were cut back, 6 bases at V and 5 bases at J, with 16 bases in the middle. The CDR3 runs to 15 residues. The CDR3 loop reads CASSPTPVGNEKLFF. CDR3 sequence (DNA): TGTGCCAGCAGCCCGACACCGGTAGGAAATGAAAAACTGTTTTTT.

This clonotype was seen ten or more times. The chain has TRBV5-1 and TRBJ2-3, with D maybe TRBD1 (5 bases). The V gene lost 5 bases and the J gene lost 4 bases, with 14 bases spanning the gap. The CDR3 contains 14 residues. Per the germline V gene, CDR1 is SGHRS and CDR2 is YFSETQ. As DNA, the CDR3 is TGCGCCAGCAGTCAAGGGGCTTCTGCAGATACGCAGTATTTT. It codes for CASSQGASADTQYF.

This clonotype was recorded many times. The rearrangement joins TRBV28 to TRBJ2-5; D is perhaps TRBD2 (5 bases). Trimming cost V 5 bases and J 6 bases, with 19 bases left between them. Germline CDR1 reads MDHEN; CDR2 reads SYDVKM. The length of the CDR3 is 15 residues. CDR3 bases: TGTGCCAGCAGTGATACTCCGGCCCCGGGGAAGACCCAGTACTTC. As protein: CASSDTPAPGKTQYF.

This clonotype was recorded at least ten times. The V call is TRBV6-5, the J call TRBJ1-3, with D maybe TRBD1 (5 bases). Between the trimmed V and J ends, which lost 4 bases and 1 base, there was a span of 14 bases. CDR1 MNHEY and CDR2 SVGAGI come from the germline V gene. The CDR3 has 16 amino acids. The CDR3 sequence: CASSSNLGQSGNTIYF. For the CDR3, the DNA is TGTGCCAGCAGTTCCAACCTGGGGCAGTCTGGAAACACCATATATTTT.

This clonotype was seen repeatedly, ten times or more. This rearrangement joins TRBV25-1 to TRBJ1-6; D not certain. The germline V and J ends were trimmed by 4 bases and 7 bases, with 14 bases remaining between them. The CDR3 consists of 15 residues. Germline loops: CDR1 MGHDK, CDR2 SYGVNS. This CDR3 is CASSVKGLGNSPLHF. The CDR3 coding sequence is TGTGCCAGCAGTGTAAAGGGCCTTGGGAATTCACCCCTCCACTTT.

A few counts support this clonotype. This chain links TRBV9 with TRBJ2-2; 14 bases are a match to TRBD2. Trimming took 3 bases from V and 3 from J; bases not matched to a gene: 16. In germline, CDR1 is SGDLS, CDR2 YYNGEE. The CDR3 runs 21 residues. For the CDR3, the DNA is TGTGCCAGCAGCGCGCGGGTTACCGGGGGACTAGCGGGAGCGGACACCGGGGAGCTGTTTTTT. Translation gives CASSARVTGGLAGADTGELFF.

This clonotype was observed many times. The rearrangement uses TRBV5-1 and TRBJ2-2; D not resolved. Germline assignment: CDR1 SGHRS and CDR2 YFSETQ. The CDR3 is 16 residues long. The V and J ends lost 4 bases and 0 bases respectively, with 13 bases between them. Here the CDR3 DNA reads TGCGCCAGCAGCCCAGGTTCGACAACGAACACCGGGGAGCTGTTTTTT. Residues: CASSPGSTTNTGELFF. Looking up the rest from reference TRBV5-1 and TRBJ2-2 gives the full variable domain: KAGVTQTPRYLIKTRGQQVTLSCSPISGHRSVSWYQQTPGQGLQFLFEYFSETQRNKGNFPGRFSGRQFSNSRSEMNVSTLELGDSALYLCASSPGSTTNTGELFFGEGSRLTVL.

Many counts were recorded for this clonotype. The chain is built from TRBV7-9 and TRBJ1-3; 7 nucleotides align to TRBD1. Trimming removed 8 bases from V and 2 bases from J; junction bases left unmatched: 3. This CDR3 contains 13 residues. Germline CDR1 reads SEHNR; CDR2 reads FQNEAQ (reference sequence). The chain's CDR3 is CASPRGPGNTIYF. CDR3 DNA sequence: TGTGCCAGCCCGAGGGGGCCTGGAAACACCATATATTTT.

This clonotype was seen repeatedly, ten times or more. CDR3 coding DNA: TGCAGCGCAACGGCCGGGACAGTGAACACTGAAGCTTTCTTT. It specifies CSATAGTVNTEAFF. The chain employs TRBV29-1 and TRBJ1-1; the match to TRBD1 covers 7 bases. The trim removed 7 bases at V and 0 bases at J, leaving 8 bases unmatched. The CDR3 loop spans 14 amino acids. Germline V CDR1 and CDR2: SQVTM, ANQGSEA.

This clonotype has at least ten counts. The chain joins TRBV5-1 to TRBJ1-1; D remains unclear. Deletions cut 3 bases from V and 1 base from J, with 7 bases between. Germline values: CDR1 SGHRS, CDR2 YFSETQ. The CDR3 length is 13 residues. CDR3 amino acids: CASSSARNTEAFF. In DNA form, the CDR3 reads TGCGCCAGCAGCTCCGCACGGAACACTGAAGCTTTCTTT.

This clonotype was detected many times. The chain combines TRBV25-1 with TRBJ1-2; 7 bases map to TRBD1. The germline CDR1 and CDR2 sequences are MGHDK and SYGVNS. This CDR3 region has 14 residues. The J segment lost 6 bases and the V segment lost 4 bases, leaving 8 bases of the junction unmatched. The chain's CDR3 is CASSGPRGTDGYTF. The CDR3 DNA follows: TGTGCCAGCAGTGGCCCCCGGGGGACAGATGGCTACACCTTC.

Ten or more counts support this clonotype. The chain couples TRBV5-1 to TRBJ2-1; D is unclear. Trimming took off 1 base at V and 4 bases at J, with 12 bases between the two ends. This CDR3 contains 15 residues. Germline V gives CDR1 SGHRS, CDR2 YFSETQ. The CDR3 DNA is TGCGCCAGCAGCTTGCTCACACGCACTTACAATGAGCAGTTCTTC. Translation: CASSLLTRTYNEQFF.

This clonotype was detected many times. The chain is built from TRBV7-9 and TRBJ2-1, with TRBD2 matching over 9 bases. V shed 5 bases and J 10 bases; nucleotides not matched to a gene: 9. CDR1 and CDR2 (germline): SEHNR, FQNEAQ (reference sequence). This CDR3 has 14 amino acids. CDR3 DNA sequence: TGTGCCAGCAGCCAAAGGCGGGAGGGCGAAGAGCAGTTCTTC. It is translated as CASSQRREGEEQFF.

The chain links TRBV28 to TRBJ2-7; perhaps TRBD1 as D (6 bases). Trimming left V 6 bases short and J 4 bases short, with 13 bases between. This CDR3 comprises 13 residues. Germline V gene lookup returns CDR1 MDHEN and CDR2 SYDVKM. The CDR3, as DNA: TGTGCCAGCAGGAACCGGGACACTTACGAGCAGTACTTC. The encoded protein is CASRNRDTYEQYF.

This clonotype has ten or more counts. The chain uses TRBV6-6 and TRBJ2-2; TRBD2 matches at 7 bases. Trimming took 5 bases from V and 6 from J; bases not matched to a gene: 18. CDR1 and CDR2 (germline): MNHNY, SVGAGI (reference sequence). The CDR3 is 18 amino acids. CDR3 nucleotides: TGTGCCAGCAGTCCCCAGGGAGGGCCAAGGGGAGGAGCCGGGGAGCTGTTTTTT. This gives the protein CASSPQGGPRGGAGELFF.

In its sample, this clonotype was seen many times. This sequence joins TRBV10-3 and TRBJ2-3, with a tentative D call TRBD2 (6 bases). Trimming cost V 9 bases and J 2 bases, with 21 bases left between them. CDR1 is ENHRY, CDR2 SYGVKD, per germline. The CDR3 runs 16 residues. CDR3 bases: TGTGCCATGGGTGGAGGGGAACAGTACTACACAGATACGCAGTATTTT. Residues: CAMGGGEQYYTDTQYF.

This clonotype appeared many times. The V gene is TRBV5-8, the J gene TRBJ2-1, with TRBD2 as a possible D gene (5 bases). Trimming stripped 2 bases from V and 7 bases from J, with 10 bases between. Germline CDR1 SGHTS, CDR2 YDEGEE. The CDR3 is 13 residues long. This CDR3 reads CASSLWTGNEQFF. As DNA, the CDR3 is TGTGCCAGCAGCTTATGGACTGGAAATGAGCAGTTCTTC.

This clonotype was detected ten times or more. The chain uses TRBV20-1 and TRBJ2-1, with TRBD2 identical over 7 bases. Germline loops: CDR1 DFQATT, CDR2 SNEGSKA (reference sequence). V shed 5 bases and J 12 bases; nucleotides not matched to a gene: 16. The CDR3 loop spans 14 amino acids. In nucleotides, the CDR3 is TGCAGTGCTGCCTTAGCGGGCCCGGCCACGGGGCAGTTCTTC. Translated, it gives CSAALAGPATGQFF.

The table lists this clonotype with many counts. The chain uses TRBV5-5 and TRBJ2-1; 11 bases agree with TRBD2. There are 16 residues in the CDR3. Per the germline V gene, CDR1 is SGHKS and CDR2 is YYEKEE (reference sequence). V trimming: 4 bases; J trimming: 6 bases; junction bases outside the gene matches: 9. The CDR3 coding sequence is TGTGCCAGCAGCGGATTTAGCGGGGGGGTGGGCAATGAGCAGTTCTTC. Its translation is CASSGFSGGVGNEQFF. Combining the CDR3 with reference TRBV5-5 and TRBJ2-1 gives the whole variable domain DAGVTQSPTHLIKTRGQQVTLRCSPISGHKSVSWYQQVLGQGPQFIFQYYEKEERGRGNFPDRFSARQFPNYSSELNVNALLLGDSALYLCASSGFSGGVGNEQFFGPGTRLTVL.